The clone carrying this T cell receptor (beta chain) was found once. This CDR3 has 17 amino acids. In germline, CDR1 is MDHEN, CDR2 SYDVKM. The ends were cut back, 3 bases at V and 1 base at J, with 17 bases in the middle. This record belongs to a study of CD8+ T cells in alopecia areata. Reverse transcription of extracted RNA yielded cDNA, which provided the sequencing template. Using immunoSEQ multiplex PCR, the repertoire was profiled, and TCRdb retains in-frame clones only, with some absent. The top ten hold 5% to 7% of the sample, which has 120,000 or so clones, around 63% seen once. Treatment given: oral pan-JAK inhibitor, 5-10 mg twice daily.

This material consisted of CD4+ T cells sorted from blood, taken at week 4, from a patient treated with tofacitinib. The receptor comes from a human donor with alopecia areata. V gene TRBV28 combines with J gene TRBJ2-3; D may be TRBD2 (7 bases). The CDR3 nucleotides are TGTGCCAGCAGTTTCCCGGGGGGCCCCACCGGCACAGATACGCAGTATTTT. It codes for CASSFPGGPTGTDTQYF.